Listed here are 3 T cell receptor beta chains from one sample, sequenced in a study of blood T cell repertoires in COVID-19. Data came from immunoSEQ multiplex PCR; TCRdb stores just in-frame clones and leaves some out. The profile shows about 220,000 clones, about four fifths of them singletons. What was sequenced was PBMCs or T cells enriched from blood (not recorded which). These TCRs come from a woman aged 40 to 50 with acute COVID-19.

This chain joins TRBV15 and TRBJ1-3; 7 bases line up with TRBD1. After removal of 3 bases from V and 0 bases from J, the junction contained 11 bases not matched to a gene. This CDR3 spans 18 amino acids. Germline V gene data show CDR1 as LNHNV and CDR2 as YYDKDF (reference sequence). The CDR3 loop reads CATSRAKGGQFSGNTIYF. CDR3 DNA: TGTGCCACCAGCAGGGCGAAAGGGGGACAGTTCTCTGGAAACACCATATATTTT.

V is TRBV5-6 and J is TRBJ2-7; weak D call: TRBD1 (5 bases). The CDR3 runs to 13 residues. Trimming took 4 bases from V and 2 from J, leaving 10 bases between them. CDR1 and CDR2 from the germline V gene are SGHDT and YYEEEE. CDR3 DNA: TGTGCCAGCAGCGCCCCAGGGCCCTACGAGCAGTACTTC. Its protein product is CASSAPGPYEQYF.

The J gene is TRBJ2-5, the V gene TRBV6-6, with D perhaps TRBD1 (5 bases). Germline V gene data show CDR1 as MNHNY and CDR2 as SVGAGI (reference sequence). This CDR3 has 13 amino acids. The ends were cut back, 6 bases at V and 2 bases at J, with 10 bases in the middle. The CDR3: CASRGAGQETQYF. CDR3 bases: TGTGCCAGCAGAGGGGCAGGGCAAGAGACCCAGTACTTC.